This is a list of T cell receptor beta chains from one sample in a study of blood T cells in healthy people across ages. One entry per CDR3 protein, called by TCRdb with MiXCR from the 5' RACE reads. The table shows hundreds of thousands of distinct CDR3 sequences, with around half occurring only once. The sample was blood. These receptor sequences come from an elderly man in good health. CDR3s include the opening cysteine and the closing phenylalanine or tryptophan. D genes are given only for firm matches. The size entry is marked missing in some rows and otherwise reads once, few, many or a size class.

TGTGCCAGCAGTTACTCGAGGGAGGGGGACGCTTTCTTT,CASSYSREGDAFF,.,.,13,TRBJ1-1,TRBV6-5
TGTGCCAGCAGACAAAGTGCGGCCAATCAGCCCCAGCATTTT,CASRQSAANQPQHF,few,.,14,TRBJ1-5,TRBV27
TGTGCCAGCAGCCCAGGACTAGCGGGAGAGGGAGAGCAGTACTTC,CASSPGLAGEGEQYF,few,TRBD2,15,TRBJ2-7,TRBV5-6
TGCGCCAGCAGCTCGGCCGGGACAGGGCCGAACACTGAAGCTTTCTTT,CASSSAGTGPNTEAFF,.,TRBD1,16,TRBJ1-1,TRBV5-1
TGTGCCAGCAGTACCTCGACAGGGGATACATTCTACGAGCAGTACTTC,CASSTSTGDTFYEQYF,few,TRBD1,16,TRBJ2-7,TRBV27
TGTGCCAGCAGTTTATCTCTCCGGACTAGCGGGAGAGTCTACGAGCAGTACTTC,CASSLSLRTSGRVYEQYF,.,TRBD2,18,TRBJ2-7,TRBV27
TGTGCCAGCAGTTATTGGCGGGAGGTCTACGAGCAGTACTTC,CASSYWREVYEQYF,.,TRBD2,14,TRBJ2-7,TRBV6-2/TRBV6-3
TGCAGTGCCGAGGGAGAATTCTACAATGAGCAGTACTTC,CSAEGEFYNEQYF,once,.,13,TRBJ2-5,TRBV20-1
TGTGCCAGCGGGGGACTAGATCTGCATACGCAGTATTTT,CASGGLDLHTQYF,many,TRBD2,13,TRBJ2-3,TRBV7-3
TGTGCCAGCAGCCCTATGGGCTACGAGCGGTACTTC,CASSPMGYERYF,few,.,12,TRBJ2-7,TRBV28
TGTGCCAGCAGCGGGACTAGCGGACGGACCGAGCAGTACTTC,CASSGTSGRTEQYF,.,TRBD2,14,TRBJ2-7,TRBV27
TGTGCCAGCAGAAAAACGGGAGGGCCGTGGGATGAGCAGTTCTTC,CASRKTGGPWDEQFF,few,TRBD2,15,TRBJ2-1,TRBV4-2
TGCAGTGCAAGACAGGGGGTCAACAATCAGCCCCAGCATTTT,CSARQGVNNQPQHF,.,TRBD1,14,TRBJ1-5,TRBV20-1
TGTGCCAGCAGCCCGGGGACAGGGGAATGGAATGAGCAGTTCTTC,CASSPGTGEWNEQFF,few,TRBD1,15,TRBJ2-1,TRBV7-9
TGTGCCAGCAGTTACTACTACTATGGCTACACCTTC,CASSYYYYGYTF,.,.,12,TRBJ1-2,TRBV6-2/TRBV6-3
TGCAGCGTTCGACGTGGGGGACTACCTTACAATGAGCAGTTCTTC,CSVRRGGLPYNEQFF,.,TRBD2,15,TRBJ2-1,TRBV29-1
TGTGCCAGCAGCGTAGAGGGGTCTGCTAACTATGGCCACACCTTC,CASSVEGSANYGHTF,.,.,15,TRBJ1-2,TRBV9
TGTGCCAGCAGTTTATTGGTGGGAGGCCCCTACGAGCAGTACTTC,CASSLLVGGPYEQYF,few,.,15,TRBJ2-7,TRBV12-3/TRBV12-4
TGTGCCAGCAGCAAGACAGGGGGGTTAAGCAATCAGCCCCAGCATTTT,CASSKTGGLSNQPQHF,.,TRBD1,16,TRBJ1-5,TRBV7-8
TGTGCCATCAGTGAGTCAGGAGCCGAAGAGACCCAGTTCTTC,CAISESGAEETQFF,.,.,14,TRBJ2-1,TRBV10-3
TGTGCCAGCAGCTTAGCTAGAGGGAGAGACGAGCAGTTCTTC,CASSLARGRDEQFF,.,.,14,TRBJ2-1,TRBV7-2
TGCAGCGTTCTGGGGGCTCGTCATGAGCAGTTCTTC,CSVLGARHEQFF,.,.,12,TRBJ2-1,TRBV29-1
TGTGCCAGCAGCCCGCAGAGGGGCAGGGAGGAGGAAAAACTGTTTTTT,CASSPQRGREEEKLFF,once,.,16,TRBJ1-4,TRBV3-1
TGTGCCAGCAGCTTATCTCGGGGCGCGGGGTTTAGTAGTGAAGCTTTCTTT,CASSLSRGAGFSSEAFF,.,.,17,TRBJ1-1,TRBV11-3
TGTGCCAGCAGTTACTCAGGGGCATCGGATCAGCCCCAGCATTTT,CASSYSGASDQPQHF,.,.,15,TRBJ1-5,TRBV6-5
TGTGCCAGCAGCTTGTACGACAGTCAAGGGGGGGGAACTGAAGCTTTCTTT,CASSLYDSQGGGTEAFF,.,.,17,TRBJ1-1,TRBV5-5
TGCGCCAGCAGCCAAGATGAGGCGGATTATTACAATGAGCAGTTCTTC,CASSQDEADYYNEQFF,few,.,16,TRBJ2-1,TRBV4-1
TGTGCCAGCAGTTTAGCGGGAGGGCCGATGGAGGGCCAAGAGACCCAGTACTTC,CASSLAGGPMEGQETQYF,.,TRBD2,18,TRBJ2-5,TRBV28
TGTGCCAGCAGTTACACCAAGAACTTATACGAGCAGTACTTC,CASSYTKNLYEQYF,few,.,14,TRBJ2-7,TRBV6-2/TRBV6-3
TGTGCCAGCAGTAAGGAGGGACTCGGAGGGGAGACCCAGTACTTC,CASSKEGLGGETQYF,.,.,15,TRBJ2-5,TRBV7-2
TGTGCCACCAGTGAAGACTGGGGTCTAGAGACCCAGTACTTC,CATSEDWGLETQYF,few,.,14,TRBJ2-5,TRBV24-1
TGTGCCAGCAGCTCCCCCGGCAGCCCCTCCTACGAGCAGTACTTC,CASSSPGSPSYEQYF,.,.,15,TRBJ2-7,TRBV7-6
TGCGCCAGCAGGGGCCGGGCTAGCGGGAGTGAGACCCAGTACTTC,CASRGRASGSETQYF,.,TRBD2,15,TRBJ2-5,TRBV5-1
TGTGCCAGCAGTGATCACGGGGACCTCACGCAGTATTTT,CASSDHGDLTQYF,few,.,13,TRBJ2-3,TRBV27
TGCAGTGCCAGGTGGGGGCGGCCGTACGAGCAGTGCTTC,CSARWGRPYEQCF,.,.,13,TRBJ2-7,TRBV20-1
TGCAGCGTTATCTACGGCGATACGCAGTATTTT,CSVIYGDTQYF,.,.,11,TRBJ2-3,TRBV29-1
TGCAGCGTTGAAGGGACAGGGGGCAATGAGCAGTTCTTC,CSVEGTGGNEQFF,.,TRBD1,13,TRBJ2-1,TRBV29-1
TGTGCCAGCAGTTGGGAGGGGGGCGTAAGTTCACCCCTCCACTTT,CASSWEGGVSSPLHF,.,.,15,TRBJ1-6,TRBV12-3/TRBV12-4
TGTGCCAGCAGCCACTTTCCCCGGGACAGGGTATCTGGGGCCAACGTCCTGACTTTC,CASSHFPRDRVSGANVLTF,few,TRBD1,19,TRBJ2-6,TRBV4-2
TGCGCCAGCAGCCAAGTCCAGGGTGGGGAGACCCAGTACTTC,CASSQVQGGETQYF,few,.,14,TRBJ2-5,TRBV4-1
TGTGCCAGCAGCCCCACGGTTACAGGGGCCTACGAGCAGTACTTC,CASSPTVTGAYEQYF,.,TRBD1,15,TRBJ2-7,TRBV25-1